The rows below give T cell receptor beta chains drawn from one sample of a study of T-cell reconstitution after alpha-beta-depleted transplantation in children. TCRdb ran MiXCR on the PCR reads and lists one entry per CDR3 protein. Among approximately 97,000 distinct CDR3 sequences listed, around 6% were seen once. The specimen was PBMCs, mostly from graft donor cells, collected 60 days after TCRalphabeta/CD19-depleted stem cell transplant. These receptor sequences come from a female patient between 2 and 15 years old who had a stem cell transplant for Fanconi anemia, so the T cells may come from the graft donor. Both conserved end residues are part of each CDR3.

>TRBV5-1
CASRLAGDNEQFF
>TRBV20-1
CSARAPGQGTIQYF
>TRBV12-5
CASGLGRGPSTDTQYF
>TRBV12-3/TRBV12-4
CASSFRGGLEQFF
>TRBV7-9
CASSLSLSTYEQYF
>TRBV5-1
CASSFLGQQETQYF
>TRBV20-1
CSARSPGREFYSNQPQHF
>TRBV14
CASSQVFGPNSPLHF
>TRBV7-9
CASSSQVGELFF
>TRBV5-6
CASSSLFRENSGANVLTF
>TRBV28
CAHGRAAYNEQFF
>TRBV20-1
CSAHRQGFSYEQYF
>TRBV27
CASALVEVPYEQYF